This T cell receptor beta chain was sequenced during a study of cytomegalovirus exposure and HLA in healthy donors. Study background: Earlier findings included roughly 120 million unique TCR beta sequences obtained from about 180 million T cells. The study's early data release held some 85 million unique TCRs from HLA-typed donors.

This PCR relied on a set of 60 Vbeta primers and 13 Jbeta primers. Sequenced by immunoSEQ multiplex PCR; TCRdb stores in-frame clones only, minus some. The sample carries approximately 200,000 clones, 70% to 90% recorded once. Source material: PBMCs. The sequence was collected from a woman between 50 and 59 years old in good health and CMV-seronegative.

CDR3 region: CASSQVEGGPDEKLFF. Written as DNA, the CDR3 is TGTGCCAGCAGCCAAGTTGAGGGGGGGCCGGATGAAAAACTGTTTTTT. This chain uses TRBV4-2 with TRBJ1-4; tentatively, D is TRBD1 (6 bases). The CDR3 contains 16 residues. Deletions cut 1 base from V and 6 bases from J, with 15 bases between. Germline CDR1 is LGHNA and CDR2 is YNFKEQ.